This TCR beta chain is from a study of identical twins. Trimming took 7 bases from V and 0 from J; bases not matched to a gene: 7. The CDR3 is 15 amino acids. TCRdb analysed the 5' RACE reads with MiXCR anew, one entry per CDR3 protein. The sample shows about 220,000 distinct CDR3 sequences, approximately 7.8% of them seen only once. This clonotype was recorded many times. The sample was also reused in another study, on yellow fever vaccine responses in identical twins.

The sequenced sample was CD8+ T cells sorted from blood. The rearrangement joins TRBV12-3 or TRBV12-4 to TRBJ2-3; 7 bases are a match to TRBD1. This clonotype originated in a young woman in good health. This CDR3 reads CASTPGTASTDTQYF. The CDR3 nucleotides are TGTGCCAGCACCCCCGGGACAGCGAGCACAGATACGCAGTATTTT.